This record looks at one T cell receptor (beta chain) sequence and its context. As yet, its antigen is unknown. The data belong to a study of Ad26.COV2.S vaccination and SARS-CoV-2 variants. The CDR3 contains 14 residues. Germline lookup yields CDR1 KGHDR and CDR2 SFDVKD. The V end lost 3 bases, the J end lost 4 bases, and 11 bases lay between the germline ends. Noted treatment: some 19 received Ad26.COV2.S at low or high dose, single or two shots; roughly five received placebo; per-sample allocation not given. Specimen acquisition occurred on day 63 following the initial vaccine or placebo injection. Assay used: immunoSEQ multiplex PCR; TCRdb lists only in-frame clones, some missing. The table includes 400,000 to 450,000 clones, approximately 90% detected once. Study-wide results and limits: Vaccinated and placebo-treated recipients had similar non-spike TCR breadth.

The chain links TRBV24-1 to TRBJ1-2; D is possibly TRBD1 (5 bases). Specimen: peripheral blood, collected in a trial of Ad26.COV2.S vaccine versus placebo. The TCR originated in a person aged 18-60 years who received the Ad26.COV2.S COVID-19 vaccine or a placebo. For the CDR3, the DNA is TGTGCCACCAGTGATGGTGACAGAGTCTATGGCTACACCTTC. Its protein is CATSDGDRVYGYTF.